This TCR beta chain was retrieved from a study of naive and memory T cell subsets. Both TRBC1 and TRBC2 were covered by a beta constant-region primer of two equimolar oligonucleotides. TCRdb itself ran the UMI-ligation and nested PCR reads through MiXCR, one entry per CDR3 protein. The sample shows approximately 21,000 distinct CDR3 sequences, about 11% of them seen only once. V lost 5 bases, J lost 6 bases, and 12 bases stayed unmatched. Germline CDR1 SGHVS, CDR2 FQNEAQ. The CDR3 consists of 15 residues. This clonotype was observed a handful of times. What it recognizes is unknown. Study conclusions and caveats: TCR counts from RNA may reflect activation-linked expression changes.

This rearrangement joins TRBV7-8 to TRBJ2-7; TRBD1 matches at 8 bases. The sequencing input was central memory CD8+ T cells from blood. This sequence was found in a human donor in good health. CDR3 nucleotide sequence: TGTGCCAGCAGCCACCCAGGGGGCCTTATTTCCGAGCAGTACTTC. Protein: CASSHPGGLISEQYF.